One sample yielded the 8 T cell receptor beta chains listed below, sequenced in a study of OX40 agonist ivuxolimab in advanced cancers. Profiling relied on immunoSEQ multiplex PCR, and the TCRdb table lists in-frame clones only, not all of them. The sample lists 20,000 to 25,000 clones, 80% to 90% seen once, with approximately 15% in the top ten. The specimen was CD4+ or CD8+ T cells sorted from blood, collected in a trial of the OX40 agonist ivuxolimab. The receptors were sampled from an adult with an advanced solid tumor such as melanoma, head and neck, liver or kidney cancer.

This chain uses TRBV4-3 with TRBJ2-7, with D unresolved. Germline CDR1 LGHNA, CDR2 YSLEER. V was trimmed by 0 bases and J by 0 bases, leaving 9 bases between them. The CDR3 extends over 15 amino acids. The CDR3, as DNA: TGCGCCAGCAGCCAAGATCCCCTAGTCTCCTACGAGCAGTACTTC. Translated, it gives CASSQDPLVSYEQYF.

The chain combines TRBV5-1 with TRBJ2-2, with a weak D call TRBD2 (5 bases). V was cut by 4 bases and J by 5 bases, with 12 bases left in between. The V gene's germline CDR1 is SGHRS and CDR2 YFSETQ. This CDR3 comprises 14 residues. The CDR3 DNA is TGCGCCAGCAGCCTTGGACTTAGGACCGGGGAGCTGTTTTTT. Its protein product is CASSLGLRTGELFF.

V usage is TRBV23-1 and J usage is TRBJ2-7; D unresolved. TRBV23-1 is designated an ORF whose function remains uncertain. The germline V and J ends were trimmed by 7 bases and 4 bases, with 2 bases remaining between them. This CDR3 region has 9 residues. The CDR3 nucleotides are TGCGCCAGCAAGTACGAGCAGTACTTC. It encodes CASKYEQYF.

The chain employs TRBV29-1 and TRBJ2-3, with no clear D. The CDR3 loop spans 13 amino acids. The germline V gene has CDR1 SQVTM and CDR2 ANQGSEA. Deletions cut 0 bases from V and 6 bases from J, with 10 bases between. CDR3 protein: CSVEDQVTDTQYF. The CDR3, as DNA: TGCAGCGTTGAAGATCAGGTAACCGATACGCAGTATTTT.

The chain has TRBV18 and TRBJ1-6; D remains unclear. V shed 1 base and J shed 5 bases, with 9 bases lying between them. Germline loops: CDR1 KGHSH, CDR2 LQKENI. This CDR3 is built from 15 residues. CDR3 in amino acids: CASSPRGLNNSPLHF. The CDR3 region has the DNA TGTGCCAGCTCACCACGAGGACTGAATAATTCACCCCTCCACTTT.

The CDR3 sequence: CASSQEQGRNSPLHF. DNA of the CDR3: TGCGCCAGCAGCCAAGAGCAGGGCCGTAATTCACCCCTCCACTTT. V and J are TRBV4-3 and TRBJ1-6; perhaps TRBD1 as D (5 bases). Trimming stripped 0 bases from V and 6 bases from J, with 9 bases between. This CDR3 contains 15 residues. Germline V CDR1 and CDR2: LGHNA, YSLEER.

The chain joins TRBV10-2 to TRBJ1-4, with a tentative D call TRBD1 (5 bases). The CDR3 runs to 17 residues. Germline CDR1 WSHSY, CDR2 SAAADI. With 2 bases removed from V and 3 bases from J, the gap between germline ends came to 16 bases. The CDR3 spells CASSERRAGRANEKLFF. As DNA, the CDR3 is TGCGCCAGCAGTGAGAGACGGGCCGGCAGGGCTAATGAAAAACTGTTTTTT.

The rearrangement links TRBV6-5 to TRBJ1-2; 8 bases fit TRBD1. CDR3 length: 16 amino acids. V lost 2 bases to trimming and J lost 4 bases; unmatched junction nucleotides: 9. CDR1 MNHEY and CDR2 SVGAGI come from the germline V gene. CDR3 region: CASSYLTGGFIYGYTF. The CDR3 bases are TGTGCCAGCAGTTACCTCACAGGGGGATTCATCTATGGCTACACCTTC.